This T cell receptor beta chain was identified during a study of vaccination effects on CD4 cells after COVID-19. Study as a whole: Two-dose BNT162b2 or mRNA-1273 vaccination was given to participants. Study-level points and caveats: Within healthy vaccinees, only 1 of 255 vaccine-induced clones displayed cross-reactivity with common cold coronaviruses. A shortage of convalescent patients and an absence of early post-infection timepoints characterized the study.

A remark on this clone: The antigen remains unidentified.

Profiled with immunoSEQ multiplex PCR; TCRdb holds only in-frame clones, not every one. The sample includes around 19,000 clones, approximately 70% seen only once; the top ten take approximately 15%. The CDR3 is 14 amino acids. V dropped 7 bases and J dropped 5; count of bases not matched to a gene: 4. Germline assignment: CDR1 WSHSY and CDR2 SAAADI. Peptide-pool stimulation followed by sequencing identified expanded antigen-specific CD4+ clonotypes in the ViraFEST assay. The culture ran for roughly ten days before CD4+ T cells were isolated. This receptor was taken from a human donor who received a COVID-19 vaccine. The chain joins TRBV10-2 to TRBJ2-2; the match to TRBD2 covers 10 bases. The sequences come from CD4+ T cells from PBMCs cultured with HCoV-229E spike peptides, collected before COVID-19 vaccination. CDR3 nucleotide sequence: TGCGCCAGCACCGTAGCGGGAGGTACCGGGGAGCTGTTTTTT. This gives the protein CASTVAGGTGELFF.